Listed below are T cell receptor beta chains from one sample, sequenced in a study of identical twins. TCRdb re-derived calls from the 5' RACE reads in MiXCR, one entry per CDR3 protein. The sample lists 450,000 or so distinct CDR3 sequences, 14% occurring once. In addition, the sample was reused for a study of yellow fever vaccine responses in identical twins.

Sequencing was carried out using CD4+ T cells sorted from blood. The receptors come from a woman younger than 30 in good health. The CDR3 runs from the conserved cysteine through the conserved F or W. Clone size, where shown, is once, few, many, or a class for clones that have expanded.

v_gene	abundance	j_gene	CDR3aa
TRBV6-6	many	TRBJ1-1	CASRVGLNTEAFF
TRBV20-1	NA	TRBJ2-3	CSAQSGGATDTQYF
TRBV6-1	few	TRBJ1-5	CASSRATQTGGEVQPQHF
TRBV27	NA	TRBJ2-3	CASSSEGTSGAYTQYF
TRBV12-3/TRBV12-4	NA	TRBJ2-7	CASSLAWGTSYEQYF
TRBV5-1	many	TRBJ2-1	CASSLSNEQFF
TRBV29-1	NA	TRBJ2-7	CSVGERHLGEQYF
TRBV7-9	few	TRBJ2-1	CASSPTTGGRNEQFF
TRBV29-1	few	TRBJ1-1	CSVRLKQGTEAFF
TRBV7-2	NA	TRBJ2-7	CASSLGTTHAYEQYF
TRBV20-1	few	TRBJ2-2	CSASNPSGRANTGELFF
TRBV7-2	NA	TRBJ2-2	CASRPGGNTGELFF
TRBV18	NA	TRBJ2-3	CASSRREATDTQYF
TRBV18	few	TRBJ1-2	CASTPLEGLSGYTF
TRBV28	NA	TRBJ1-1	CASSFVVNTEAFF
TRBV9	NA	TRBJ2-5	CASSVLAGGDQETQYF
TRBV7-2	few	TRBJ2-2	CASSRDGGPGELFF
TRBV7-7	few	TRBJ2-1	CASSSEARDEQFF
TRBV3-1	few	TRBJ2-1	CASEGRGFDEQFF
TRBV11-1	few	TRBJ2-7	CASSSTSGGFSYEQYF
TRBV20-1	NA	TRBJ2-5	CSAHREQETQYF
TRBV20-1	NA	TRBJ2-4	CSASTSGQLAKNIQYF
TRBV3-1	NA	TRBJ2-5	CASSQEAVQTQYF
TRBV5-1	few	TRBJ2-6	CASTTGTRDTGANVLTF
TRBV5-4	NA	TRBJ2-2	CASSARGPGELFF
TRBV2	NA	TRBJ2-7	CASRRLAYEQYF
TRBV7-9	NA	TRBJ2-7	CASSLRQGMGEQYF
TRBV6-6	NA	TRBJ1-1	CASTQMGNTEAFF
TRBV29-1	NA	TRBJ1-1	CSVEVSGARSTEAFF
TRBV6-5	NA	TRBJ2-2	CASSYTGYTGELFF
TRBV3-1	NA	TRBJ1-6	CASSQVTGNSPLHF
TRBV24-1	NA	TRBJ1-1	CATSDFPAGDTEAFF
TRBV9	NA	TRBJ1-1	CASSVVGRGGTEAFF
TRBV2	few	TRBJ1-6	CASSRGTGVSPLHF
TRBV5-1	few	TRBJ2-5	CASSFNWQETQYF